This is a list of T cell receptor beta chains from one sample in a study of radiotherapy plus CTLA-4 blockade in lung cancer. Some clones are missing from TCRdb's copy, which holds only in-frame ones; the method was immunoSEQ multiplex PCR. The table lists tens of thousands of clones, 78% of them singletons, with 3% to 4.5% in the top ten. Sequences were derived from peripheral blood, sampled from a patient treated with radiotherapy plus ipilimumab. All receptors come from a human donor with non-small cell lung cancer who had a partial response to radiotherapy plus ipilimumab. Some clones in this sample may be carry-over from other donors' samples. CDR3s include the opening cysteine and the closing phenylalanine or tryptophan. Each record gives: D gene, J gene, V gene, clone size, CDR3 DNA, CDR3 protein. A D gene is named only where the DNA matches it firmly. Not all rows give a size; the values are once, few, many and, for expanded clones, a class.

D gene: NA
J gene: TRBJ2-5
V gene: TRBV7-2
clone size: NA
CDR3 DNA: TGTGCCAGCAGCTTCGGGGTGGCCCAGTACTTC
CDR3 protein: CASSFGVAQYF

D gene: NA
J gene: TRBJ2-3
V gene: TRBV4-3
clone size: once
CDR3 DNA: TGCGCCAGCAGCCAAGAAAGTAGAGATACGCAGTATTTT
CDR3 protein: CASSQESRDTQYF

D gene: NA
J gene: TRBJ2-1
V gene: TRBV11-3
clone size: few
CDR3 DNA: TGTGCCAGCGAGAATCCGGGGAATGAGCAGTTCTTC
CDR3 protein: CASENPGNEQFF

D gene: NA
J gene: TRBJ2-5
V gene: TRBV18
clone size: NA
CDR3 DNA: TGTGCCAGCTCACCAGGCTCTCGGAGCGTTTATCAAGAGACCCAGTACTTC
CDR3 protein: CASSPGSRSVYQETQYF

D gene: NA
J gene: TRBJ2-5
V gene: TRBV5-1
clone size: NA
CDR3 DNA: TGCGCCAGCAGCTTGGCCCTTATCCAAGAGACCCAGTACTTC
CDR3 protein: CASSLALIQETQYF

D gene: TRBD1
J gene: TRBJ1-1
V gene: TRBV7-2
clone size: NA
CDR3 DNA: TGTGCCAGCAGCTTAGACAGGGGGTCTGAAGCTTTCTTT
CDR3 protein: CASSLDRGSEAFF

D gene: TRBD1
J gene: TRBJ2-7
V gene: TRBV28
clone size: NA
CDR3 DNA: TGTGCCAGCAGTTTGCGACAGGGGAACTACGAGCAGTACTTC
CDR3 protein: CASSLRQGNYEQYF

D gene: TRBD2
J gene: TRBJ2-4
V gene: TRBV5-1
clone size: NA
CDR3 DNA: TGCGCCAGCAGCGGGACTAGCGGGGGGGCCTCTAACATTCAGTACTTC
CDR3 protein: CASSGTSGGASNIQYF

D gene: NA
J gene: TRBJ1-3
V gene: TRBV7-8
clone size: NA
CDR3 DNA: TGTGCCAGCAGCTTAGCGGGCAGCTACTCTGGAAACACCATATATTTT
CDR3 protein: CASSLAGSYSGNTIYF

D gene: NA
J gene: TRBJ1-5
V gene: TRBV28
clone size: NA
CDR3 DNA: TGTGCCAGCAGTTTACCGGACAGCGCCAATCAGCCCCAGCATTTT
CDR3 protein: CASSLPDSANQPQHF

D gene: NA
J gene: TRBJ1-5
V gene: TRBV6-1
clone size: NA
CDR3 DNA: TGTGCCAGCAGTGGACAGGTGGTTAATCAGCCCCAGCATTTT
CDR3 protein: CASSGQVVNQPQHF

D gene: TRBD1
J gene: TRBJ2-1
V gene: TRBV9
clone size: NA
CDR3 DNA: TGTGCCAGCAGCGCCGGACAGGGGGAATACAATGAGCAGTTCTTC
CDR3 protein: CASSAGQGEYNEQFF

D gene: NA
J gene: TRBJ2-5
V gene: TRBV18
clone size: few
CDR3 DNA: TGTGCCAGCTCTCCTGCGGAGGGGAGTGGAAAGACCCAGTACTTC
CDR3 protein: CASSPAEGSGKTQYF

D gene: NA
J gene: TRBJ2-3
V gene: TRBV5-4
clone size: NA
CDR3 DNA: TGTGCCAGCAGCTTGGTCCAGGGGCTGGGAGATACGCAGTATTTT
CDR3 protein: CASSLVQGLGDTQYF

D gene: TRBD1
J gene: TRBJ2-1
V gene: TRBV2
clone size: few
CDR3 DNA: TGTGCCAGCAGCAGACAGGGTTTTAGCTCCTACAATGAGCAGTTCTTC
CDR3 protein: CASSRQGFSSYNEQFF

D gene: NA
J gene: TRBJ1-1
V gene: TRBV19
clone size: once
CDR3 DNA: TGTGCCAGTAGTATAGTGAGGGACACTGAAGCTTTCTTT
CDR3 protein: CASSIVRDTEAFF

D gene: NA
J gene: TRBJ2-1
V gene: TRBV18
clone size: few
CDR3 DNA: TGTGCCAGCTCACCCCCGGGAAGGCGCGGTGAGCAGTTCTTC
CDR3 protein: CASSPPGRRGEQFF

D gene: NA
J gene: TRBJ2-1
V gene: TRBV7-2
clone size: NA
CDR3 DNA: TGTGCCAGCAGCCCCTATCAGGGTGAGCAGTTCTTC
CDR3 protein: CASSPYQGEQFF

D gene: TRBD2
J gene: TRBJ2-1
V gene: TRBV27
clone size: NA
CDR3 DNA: TGTGCCAGCAGTTTATTAGCGTCGGGAGGGAATGAGCAGTTCTTC
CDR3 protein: CASSLLASGGNEQFF

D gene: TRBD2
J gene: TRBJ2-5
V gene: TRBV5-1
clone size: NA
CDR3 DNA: TGCGCCAGCATCCTCGGGACTAGCGGGTCCCAAGAGACCCAGTACTTC
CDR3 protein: CASILGTSGSQETQYF

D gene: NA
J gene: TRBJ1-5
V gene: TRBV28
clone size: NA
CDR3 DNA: TGTGCCAGCAGTTCGACAGGTTACCAGCCCCAGCATTTT
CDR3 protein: CASSSTGYQPQHF

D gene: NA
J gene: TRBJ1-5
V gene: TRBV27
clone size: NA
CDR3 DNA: TGTGCCAGCAGTCCAACGTCGGCGGGGAGGGCCCAGCATTTT
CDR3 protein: CASSPTSAGRAQHF

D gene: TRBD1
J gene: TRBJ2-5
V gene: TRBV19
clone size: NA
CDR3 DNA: TGTGCCAACTCGGGACAGCTACAAGAGACCCAGTACTTC
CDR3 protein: CANSGQLQETQYF

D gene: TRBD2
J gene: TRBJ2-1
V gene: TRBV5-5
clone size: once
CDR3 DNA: TGTGCCAGCAGCGTGGAGTTACTAGCGGGCCCTAGGTTCTTC
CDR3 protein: CASSVELLAGPRFF

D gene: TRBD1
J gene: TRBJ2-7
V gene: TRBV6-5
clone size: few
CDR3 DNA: TGTGCCAGCAGTTACGACGGGACAGCTACCTACGAGCAGTACTTC
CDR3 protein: CASSYDGTATYEQYF

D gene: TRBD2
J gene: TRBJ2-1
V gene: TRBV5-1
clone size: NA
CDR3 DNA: TGCGCCAGCAGCCCCAGCGGGGGATACAATGAGCAGTTCTTC
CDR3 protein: CASSPSGGYNEQFF

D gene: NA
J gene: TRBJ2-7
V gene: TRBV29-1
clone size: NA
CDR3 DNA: TGCAGCGTTGGAGGGGGGGGTCCGAACTACGAGCAGTACTTC
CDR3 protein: CSVGGGGPNYEQYF

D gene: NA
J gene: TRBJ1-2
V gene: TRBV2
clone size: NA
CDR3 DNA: TGTGCCAGCGAGGCCAGCCCTGGCTACACCTTC
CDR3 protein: CASEASPGYTF

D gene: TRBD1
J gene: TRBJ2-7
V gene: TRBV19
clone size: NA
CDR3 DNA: TGTGCCAGTAGGGGGTGGGGACAGGGCAACGACTACGAGCAGTACTTC
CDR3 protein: CASRGWGQGNDYEQYF

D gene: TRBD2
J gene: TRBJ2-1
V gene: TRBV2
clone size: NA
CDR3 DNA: TGTGCCAGCAGTACTAGCGGGAGAACAACCGGTGAGCAGTTCTTC
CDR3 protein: CASSTSGRTTGEQFF

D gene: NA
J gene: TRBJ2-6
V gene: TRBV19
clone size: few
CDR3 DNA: TGTGCCAGTAGTCCGGGGGGCGGGGCCCGGGGGTCTGGGGCCAACGTCCTGACTTTC
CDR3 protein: CASSPGGGARGSGANVLTF

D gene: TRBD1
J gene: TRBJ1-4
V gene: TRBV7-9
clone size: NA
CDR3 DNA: TGTGCCAGCGGCCAATGGACAGGGCGTAATGAAAAACTGTTTTTT
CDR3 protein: CASGQWTGRNEKLFF

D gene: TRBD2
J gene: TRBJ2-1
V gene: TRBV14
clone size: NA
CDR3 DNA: TGTGCCAGCAGCCAAGCCTACGGACTAGCGGGATACAATGAGCAGTTCTTC
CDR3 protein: CASSQAYGLAGYNEQFF

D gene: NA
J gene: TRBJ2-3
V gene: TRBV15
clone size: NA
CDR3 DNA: TGTGCCACCTCCTTTCGGGGTTCCACCACAGATACGCAGTATTTT
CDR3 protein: CATSFRGSTTDTQYF

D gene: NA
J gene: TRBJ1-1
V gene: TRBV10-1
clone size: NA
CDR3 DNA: TGCGCCAGCAGTGCGACAGCGAACACTGAAGCTTTCTTT
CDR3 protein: CASSATANTEAFF

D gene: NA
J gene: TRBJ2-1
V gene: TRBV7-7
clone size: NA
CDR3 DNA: TGTGCCAGCAGCCCATTTGCGGGGAATCCCTACAATGAGCAGTTCTTC
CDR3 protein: CASSPFAGNPYNEQFF

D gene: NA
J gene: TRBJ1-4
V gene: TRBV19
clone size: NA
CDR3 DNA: TGTGCCAGTAGTCCCCGGAGACAGATTAATGAAAAACTGTTTTTT
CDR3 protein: CASSPRRQINEKLFF

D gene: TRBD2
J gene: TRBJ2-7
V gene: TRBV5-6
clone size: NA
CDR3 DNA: TGTGCCAGCAGCTTGGGGGGGGGAACCTACGAGCAGTACTTC
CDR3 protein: CASSLGGGTYEQYF

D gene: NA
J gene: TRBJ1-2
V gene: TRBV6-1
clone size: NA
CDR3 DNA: TGTGCCAGCAGCCACCCAGGGGAGGGAATCTATGGCTACACCTTC
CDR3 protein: CASSHPGEGIYGYTF

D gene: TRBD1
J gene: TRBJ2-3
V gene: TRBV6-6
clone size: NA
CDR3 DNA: TGTGCCAGCAGATCCGAGGGGGCGAAAGATACGCAGTATTTT
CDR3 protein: CASRSEGAKDTQYF

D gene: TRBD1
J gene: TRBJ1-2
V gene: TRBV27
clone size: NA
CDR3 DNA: TGTGCCAGCAGGGACACGACAGGGGGACGGTATGGCTACACCTTC
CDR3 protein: CASRDTTGGRYGYTF

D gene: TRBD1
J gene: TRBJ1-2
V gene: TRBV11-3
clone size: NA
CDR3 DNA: TGTGCCAGCAGCTCCCGACAGGGGGGGTATGGCTACACCTTC
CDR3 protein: CASSSRQGGYGYTF

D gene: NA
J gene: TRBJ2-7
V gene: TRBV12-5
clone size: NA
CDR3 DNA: TGTGCTAGTGCCCTTGGACGGGATTACGAGCAGTACTTC
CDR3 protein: CASALGRDYEQYF

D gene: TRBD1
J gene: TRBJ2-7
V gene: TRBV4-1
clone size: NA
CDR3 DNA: TGCGCCAGCAGCCGAACCCCCCCCCGACAGGGATCAGCCTACGAGCAGTACTTC
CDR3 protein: CASSRTPPRQGSAYEQYF

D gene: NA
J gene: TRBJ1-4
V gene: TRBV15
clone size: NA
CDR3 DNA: TGTGCCACCGGAGGACAGAAAACAACTAATGAAAAACTGTTTTTT
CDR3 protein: CATGGQKTTNEKLFF

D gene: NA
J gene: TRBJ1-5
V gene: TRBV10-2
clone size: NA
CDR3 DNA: TGCGCCAGCAGTGACCGCGACAGTAGCAATCAGCCCCAGCATTTT
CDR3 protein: CASSDRDSSNQPQHF

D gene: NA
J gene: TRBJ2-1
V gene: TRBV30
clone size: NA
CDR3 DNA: TGTGCCCTGGACTTTGGGGATAGCTCCTACAATGAGCAGTTCTTC
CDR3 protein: CALDFGDSSYNEQFF

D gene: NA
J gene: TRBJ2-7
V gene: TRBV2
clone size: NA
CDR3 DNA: TGTGCCAGCAGTGGGCAGTTATACTACGAGCAGTACTTC
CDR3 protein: CASSGQLYYEQYF

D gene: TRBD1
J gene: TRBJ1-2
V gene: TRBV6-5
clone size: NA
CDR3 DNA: TGTGCCAGCACCCTACAGGGGGGTGGCTACACCTTC
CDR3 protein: CASTLQGGGYTF

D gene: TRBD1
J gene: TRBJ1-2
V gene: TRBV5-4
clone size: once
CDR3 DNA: TGTGCCAGCAGCTTGGACGGGGGACAGGGACATGGCTACACCTTC
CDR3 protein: CASSLDGGQGHGYTF

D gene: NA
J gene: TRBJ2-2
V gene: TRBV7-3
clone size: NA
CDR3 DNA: TGTGCCAGCAGCTCCACCGGGGACACCGGGGAGCTGTTTTTT
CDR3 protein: CASSSTGDTGELFF

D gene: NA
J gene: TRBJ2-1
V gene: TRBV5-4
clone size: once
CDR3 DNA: TGTGCCAGCAGCTTGTCTTCAGATGAGCAGTTCTTC
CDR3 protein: CASSLSSDEQFF

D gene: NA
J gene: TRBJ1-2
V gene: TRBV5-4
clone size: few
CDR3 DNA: TGTGCCAGCAGCTTGGGGCGGGGGCTTGGTGGCTACACCTTC
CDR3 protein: CASSLGRGLGGYTF

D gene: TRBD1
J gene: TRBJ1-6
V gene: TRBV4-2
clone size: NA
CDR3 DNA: TGTGCCAGCAGCCGTAGGGTGGACAGGGAGGGCTCACCCCTCCACTTT
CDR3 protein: CASSRRVDREGSPLHF

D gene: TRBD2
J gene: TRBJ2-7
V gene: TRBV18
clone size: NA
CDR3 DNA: TGTGCCAGCTCACAATCCGGGGGGACCTACGAGCAGTACTTC
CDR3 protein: CASSQSGGTYEQYF

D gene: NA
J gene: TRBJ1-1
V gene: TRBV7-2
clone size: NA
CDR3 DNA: TGTGCCAGCAGCTCTAAGCACAGACTAGAAGCTTTCTTT
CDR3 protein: CASSSKHRLEAFF

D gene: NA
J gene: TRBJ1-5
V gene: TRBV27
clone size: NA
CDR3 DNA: TGTGCCAGCAGTTTCGGTCCGGGGGTCAATCAGCCCCAGCATTTT
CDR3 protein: CASSFGPGVNQPQHF

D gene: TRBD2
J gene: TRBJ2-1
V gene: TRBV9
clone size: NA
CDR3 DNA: TGTGCCAGCAGCGCCCCGGGACGGTCCGGGAGGGGGGCCTATTACGGGAATGAGCAGTTCTTC
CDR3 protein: CASSAPGRSGRGAYYGNEQFF

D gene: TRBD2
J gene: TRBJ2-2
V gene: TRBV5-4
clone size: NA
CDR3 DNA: TGTGCCAGCAGCCCGGGACTACACACCGGGGAGCTGTTTTTT
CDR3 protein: CASSPGLHTGELFF

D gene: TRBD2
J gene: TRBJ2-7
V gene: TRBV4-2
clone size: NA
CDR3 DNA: TGTGCCAGCAGCCATGAAGTAGCGGGAGCGGTCTACGAGCAGTACTTC
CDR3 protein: CASSHEVAGAVYEQYF